This T cell receptor beta chain was sequenced in a study of shared clonotypes between healthy human individuals. Study context: Those who served as donors were a couple of women and three men between the ages of 18 and 49.

Germline values: CDR1 SGHNT, CDR2 YYREEE (reference sequence). This CDR3 has 17 amino acids. Trimming at V came to 0 bases and at J to 4 bases, leaving 12 bases not matched to a gene. This clone was seen only a few times. Deep-level settings were used for running the assay. Method: immunoSEQ multiplex PCR; TCRdb's copy keeps in-frame clones and lacks some. The table lists 500,000 to 650,000 clones, around three quarters of them singletons, with 12% in the top ten. Input material: PBMCs. The chain joins TRBV5-4 to TRBJ1-1; 7 bases map to TRBD1. This clonotype originated in a woman in her forties in good health. Some clones in this sample may be carry-over from other donors' samples. CDR3 sequence reads: CASSLAGTAMGLTEAFF. The CDR3 DNA reads TGTGCCAGCAGCTTGGCCGGGACAGCTATGGGGCTCACTGAAGCTTTCTTT.